The rows below give T cell receptor beta chains drawn from one sample of a study of cytomegalovirus exposure and HLA in healthy donors. Data came from immunoSEQ multiplex PCR; TCRdb stores just in-frame clones and leaves some out. This table holds some 160,000 clones, almost 75% found once. Sequencing was carried out using PBMCs. These receptors were collected from a woman between 18 and 29 years old in good health and CMV-seropositive. Each CDR3 is given with its conserved first and last residue. A D gene is named only where the DNA matches it firmly. Clone size, where shown, is once, few, many, or a class for clones that have expanded.

j_call | d_call | v_call | clone_size | cdr3_nt | cdr3_aa
TRBJ2-7 | TRBD2 | TRBV5-1 | NA | TGCGCCAGCAGCACCGAAGCGGGAGGGGAGCAGTACTTC | CASSTEAGGEQYF
TRBJ2-2 | NA | TRBV7-7 | NA | TGTGCTAGCAGCTCCTCAGCCGGGGAGCTGTTTTTT | CASSSSAGELFF
TRBJ1-1 | TRBD1 | TRBV6-6 | NA | TGTGCCAGCAGTTATACGGACAGGGTTAACACTGAAGCTTTCTTT | CASSYTDRVNTEAFF
TRBJ2-5 | TRBD2 | TRBV7-2 | NA | TGTGCCAGCAGACCCACTAGCGGGGGGGCCGAGACCCAGTACTTC | CASRPTSGGAETQYF
TRBJ1-4 | NA | TRBV4-2 | NA | TGTGCCAGCAGCCAAGAGGGCCGGCAGGGTGGTGAAAAACTGTTTTTT | CASSQEGRQGGEKLFF
TRBJ2-7 | TRBD1 | TRBV7-2 | NA | TGTGCCAGCAGCGAAGTGCCGGGACAGGGGATAGGGGAGCAGTACTTC | CASSEVPGQGIGEQYF
TRBJ2-5 | TRBD2 | TRBV5-1 | NA | TGCGCCAGCAGCTTGATGCCCGCAACGGGGGGGCAAGAGACCCAGTACTTC | CASSLMPATGGQETQYF
TRBJ1-6 | NA | TRBV5-1 | NA | TGCGCCAGCAGCTTGAGTTTGGAGCTGAGCTCCTATAATTCACCCCTCCACTTT | CASSLSLELSSYNSPLHF
TRBJ2-2 | TRBD1 | TRBV9 | NA | TGTGCCAGCAGCGCCGGGACAGCGAACACCGGGGAGCTGTTTTTT | CASSAGTANTGELFF
TRBJ1-5 | NA | TRBV6-4 | NA | TGTGCCAGGTACCGAGGAGGTGACGGCAATCAGCCCCAGCATTTT | CARYRGGDGNQPQHF
TRBJ2-2 | TRBD1 | TRBV30 | few | TGTGCCTGGAAAGGGACAGGGGCCACCGGGGAGCTGTTTTTT | CAWKGTGATGELFF
TRBJ2-5 | NA | TRBV5-1 | NA | TGCGCCAGCAGGTCAGGGAAGACAGAGACCCAGTACTTC | CASRSGKTETQYF
TRBJ2-7 | NA | TRBV19 | NA | TGTGCCAGTAGTATTGGAGACAGACACTACGAGCAGTACTTC | CASSIGDRHYEQYF
TRBJ1-6 | NA | TRBV11-2 | NA | TGTGCCAGCAGCCCCTCAGGGCAGGCCAATTCACCCCTCCACTTT | CASSPSGQANSPLHF
TRBJ2-5 | NA | TRBV5-5 | NA | TGTGCCAGCAGCTCAAGGGGTAGGGGGGGCCAAGAGACCCAGTACTTC | CASSSRGRGGQETQYF
TRBJ2-2 | NA | TRBV9 | NA | TGTGCCAGCACCGCCGGGCAGGGGCGGACCGGGGAGCTGTTTTTT | CASTAGQGRTGELFF
TRBJ1-1 | NA | TRBV19 | few | TGTGCCAGTAGTCCTTTGGACATTGGCCGTAAGACTGAAGCTTTCTTT | CASSPLDIGRKTEAFF
TRBJ1-4 | TRBD1 | TRBV5-1 | NA | TGCGCCAGCAGCTTGGGGACAGGGGGTGAAAAACTGTTTTTT | CASSLGTGGEKLFF
TRBJ2-7 | TRBD2 | TRBV5-1 | NA | TGCGCCAGCAGCTTGGAGCGGGGGAGCCGGCGTTTCAACGAGCAGTACTTC | CASSLERGSRRFNEQYF
TRBJ1-6 | TRBD1 | TRBV15 | NA | TGTGCCACCAGCAGAGATATACAGGGGATTTTGAGCTCCTATAATTCACCCCTCCACTTT | CATSRDIQGILSSYNSPLHF
TRBJ1-1 | NA | TRBV5-4 | NA | TGTGCCAGCAGCCAGAGACTGGAGGCTGAAGCTTTCTTT | CASSQRLEAEAFF
TRBJ2-7 | NA | TRBV21-1 | few | TGTGCCAGCACCTGGAGCGGGGGGGGGTCTCACGAGCAGTACTTC | CASTWSGGGSHEQYF
TRBJ2-1 | TRBD2 | TRBV5-8 | few | TGTGCCAGCAGCTTTAGCGGGGGAGCGGAGCAGTTCTTC | CASSFSGGAEQFF
TRBJ2-1 | NA | TRBV29-1 | NA | TGCAGCGTTCGAAGGGGGGGATCGGCCTACAATGAGCAGTTCTTC | CSVRRGGSAYNEQFF
TRBJ2-5 | TRBD1 | TRBV2 | once | TGTGCCAGCAGCGGGGACAGAGCACAAGAGACCCAGTACTTC | CASSGDRAQETQYF
TRBJ1-4 | TRBD1 | TRBV4-3 | NA | TGCGCCAGCAGCCAAGAAACGTCAGTCGGACAGGGGAATGAAAAACTGTTTTTT | CASSQETSVGQGNEKLFF
TRBJ2-2 | TRBD1 | TRBV5-1 | once | TGCGCCAGCAGCGTTACCGGGACAGGGGGTTTCGGGGAGCTGTTTTTT | CASSVTGTGGFGELFF
TRBJ2-7 | NA | TRBV6-5 | NA | TGTGCCAGCAGCCAGTCAGTTCCCTACGAGCAGTACTTC | CASSQSVPYEQYF
TRBJ2-7 | NA | TRBV6-5 | NA | TGTGCCAGCAGACAAACGGGGGGCCACGAGCAGTACTTC | CASRQTGGHEQYF
TRBJ1-5 | NA | TRBV7-3 | few | TGTGCCAGCAGCCCGAACAGGCACAACTTAAGCAATCAGCCCCAGCATTTT | CASSPNRHNLSNQPQHF
TRBJ2-2 | TRBD1 | TRBV28 | NA | TGTGCCAGCAGTTCCCAATCCCCAGGGACAGCTAACACCGGGGAGCTGTTTTTT | CASSSQSPGTANTGELFF
TRBJ2-2 | TRBD2 | TRBV9 | NA | TGTGCCAGCAGCTCGACTAGCGGGGGGAACACCGGGGAGCTGTTTTTT | CASSSTSGGNTGELFF
TRBJ2-7 | NA | TRBV5-4 | NA | TGTGCCAGCAGCGGACAGCCCTCAAACTACGAGCAGTACTTC | CASSGQPSNYEQYF
TRBJ2-1 | TRBD2 | TRBV4-3 | NA | TGCGCCAGCAGCCTGGGGGGGGGCGGGGGGAAGGGTGAGCAGTTCTTC | CASSLGGGGGKGEQFF
TRBJ1-2 | TRBD1 | TRBV5-4 | NA | TGTGCCAGCAGCGATCCGGGACAGTTCAAAAACTATGGCTACACCTTC | CASSDPGQFKNYGYTF
TRBJ1-1 | NA | TRBV7-8 | NA | TGTGCCAGCAGCTTAAGGGGCCGCATGAACACTGAAGCTTTCTTT | CASSLRGRMNTEAFF
TRBJ2-5 | TRBD2 | TRBV11-2 | NA | TGTGCCAGCAGGACTCAGGCGGGGGGGTGGCAAGAGACCCAGTACTTC | CASRTQAGGWQETQYF
TRBJ2-3 | NA | TRBV5-8 | NA | TGTGCCAGCAGCTTGACACAGAGAAGCACAGATACGCAGTATTTT | CASSLTQRSTDTQYF
TRBJ2-3 | NA | TRBV9 | NA | TGTGCCAGCAGCGCCCCGAGACCATGGAGGGTCACAGATACGCAGTATTTT | CASSAPRPWRVTDTQYF
TRBJ2-3 | NA | TRBV9 | NA | TGTGCCAGCAGCGTAGACGTTTCGGGGGGCGGGGATACGCAGTATTTT | CASSVDVSGGGDTQYF
TRBJ1-5 | NA | TRBV7-9 | once | TGTGCCAGCAGCTTAGCCTCGGAGCCCCAGCATTTT | CASSLASEPQHF
TRBJ2-1 | NA | TRBV6-1 | once | TGTGCCAGCAGTGAAGGCGGGGCCTACAATGAGCAGTTCTTC | CASSEGGAYNEQFF
TRBJ1-4 | NA | TRBV14 | few | TGTGCCAGCAGCCAGTCTCGAGGTGAAAAACTGTTTTTT | CASSQSRGEKLFF